The clone carrying this T cell receptor (beta chain) appeared many times. The antigen is unknown. This specimen belongs to a study of human T cells and chemical hapten exposure. Whole-study context: There were weekly diphenylcyclopropenone doses to the scalp for patients throughout the approximately 25-week study. Study-level findings and limits: TCRs above 1 in 1000 frequency stayed constant with DPC sensitization.

V lost 2 bases to trimming and J lost 0 bases, with 5 bases between them. Germline assignment: CDR1 MNHEY and CDR2 SMNVEV (reference sequence). The CDR3 extends over 14 amino acids. Time point indicated: patch test 2, 6 weeks after DPC sensitization. Treatment defined: therapeutic diphenylcyclopropenone sensitization with weekly scalp DPC. Each donor was an alopecia patient between 18 and 70 years of age who qualified for DPC. In the study's own analysis: A typical sample had 75,000 to 100,000 TCRs, with about 23,224 to 750,000 overall. TCRdb analysed the RACE reads with MiXCR anew, one entry per CDR3 protein. These V and J calls are TCRdb output, not the study's own analysis. The sample consists of 80,000 to 100,000 distinct CDR3 sequences, less than 11% of them appearing once.

This chain links TRBV27 with TRBJ1-3; D uncertain. The sample was whole blood, taken in connection with sensitization to the hapten diphenylcyclopropenone (DPC). The origin of this receptor is a woman aged 50 to 60 with alopecia areata. Some clones in this sample may be carry-over from other donors' samples. CDR3 protein: CASSLGPSGNTIYF. CDR3 coding DNA: TGTGCCAGCAGTTTAGGCCCCTCTGGAAACACCATATATTTT.